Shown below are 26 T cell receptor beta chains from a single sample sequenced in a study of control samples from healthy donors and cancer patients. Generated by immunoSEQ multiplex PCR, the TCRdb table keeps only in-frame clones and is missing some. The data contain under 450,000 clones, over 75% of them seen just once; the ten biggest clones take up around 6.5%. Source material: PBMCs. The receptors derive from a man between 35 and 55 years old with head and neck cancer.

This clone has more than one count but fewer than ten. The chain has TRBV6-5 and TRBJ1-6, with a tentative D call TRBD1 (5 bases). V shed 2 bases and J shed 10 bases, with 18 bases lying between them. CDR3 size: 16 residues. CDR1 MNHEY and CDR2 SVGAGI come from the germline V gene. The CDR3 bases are TGTGCCAGCAGTTACCGACGGCCTGGTGAGGGGTCACCCCTCCACTTT. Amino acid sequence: CASSYRRPGEGSPLHF.

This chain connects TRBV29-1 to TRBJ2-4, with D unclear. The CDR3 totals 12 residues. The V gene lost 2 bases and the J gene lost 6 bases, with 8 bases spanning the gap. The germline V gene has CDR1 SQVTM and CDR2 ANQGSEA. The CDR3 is CSVELGINIQYF. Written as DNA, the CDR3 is TGCAGCGTTGAATTGGGGATAAACATTCAGTACTTC.

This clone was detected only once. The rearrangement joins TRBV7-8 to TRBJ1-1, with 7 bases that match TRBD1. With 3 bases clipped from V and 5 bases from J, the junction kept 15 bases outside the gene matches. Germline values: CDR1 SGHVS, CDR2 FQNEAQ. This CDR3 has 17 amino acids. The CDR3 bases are TGTGCCAGCAGCTTCGCGACAGGGTCTATTAGGGGGACTGAAGCTTTCTTT. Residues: CASSFATGSIRGTEAFF.

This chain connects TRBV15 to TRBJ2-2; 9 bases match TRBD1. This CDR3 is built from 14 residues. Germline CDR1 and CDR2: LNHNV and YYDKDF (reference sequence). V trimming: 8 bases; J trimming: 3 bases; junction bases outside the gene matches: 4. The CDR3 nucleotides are TGTGCCACCGGGGGACAGGGTTACACCGGGGAGCTGTTTTTT. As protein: CATGGQGYTGELFF.

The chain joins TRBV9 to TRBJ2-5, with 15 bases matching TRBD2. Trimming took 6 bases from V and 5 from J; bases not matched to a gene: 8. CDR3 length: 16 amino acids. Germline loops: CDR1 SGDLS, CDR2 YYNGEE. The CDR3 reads CASTRTSGGEVETQYF. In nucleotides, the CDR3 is TGTGCCAGCACCCGGACTAGCGGGGGGGAGGTCGAGACCCAGTACTTC.

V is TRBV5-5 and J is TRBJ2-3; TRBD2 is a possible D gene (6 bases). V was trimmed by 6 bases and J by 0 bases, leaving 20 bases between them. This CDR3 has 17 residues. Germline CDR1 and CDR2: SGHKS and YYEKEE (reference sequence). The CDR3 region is CASIAGWAGPSTDTQYF. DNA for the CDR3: TGTGCCAGCATCGCGGGGTGGGCCGGGCCCAGCACAGATACGCAGTATTTT.

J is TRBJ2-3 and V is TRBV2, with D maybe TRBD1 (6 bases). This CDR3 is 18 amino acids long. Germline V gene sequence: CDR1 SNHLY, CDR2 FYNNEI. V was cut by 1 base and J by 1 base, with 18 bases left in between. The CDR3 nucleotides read TGTGCCAGCAGTGAAGTGAAAGGGACAACATACCGCACAGATACGCAGTATTTT. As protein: CASSEVKGTTYRTDTQYF.

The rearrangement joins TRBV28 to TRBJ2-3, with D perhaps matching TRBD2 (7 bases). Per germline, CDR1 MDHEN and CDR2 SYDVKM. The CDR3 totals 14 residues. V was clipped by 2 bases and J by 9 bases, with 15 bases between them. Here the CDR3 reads CASSLGGSGVTQYF. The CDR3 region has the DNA TGTGCCAGCAGTTTAGGGGGCAGCGGGGTGACGCAGTATTTT.

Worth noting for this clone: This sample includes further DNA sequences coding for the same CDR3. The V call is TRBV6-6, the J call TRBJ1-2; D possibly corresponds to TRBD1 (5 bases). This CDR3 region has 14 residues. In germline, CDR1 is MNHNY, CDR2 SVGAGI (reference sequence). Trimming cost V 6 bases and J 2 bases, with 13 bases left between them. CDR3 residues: CASSKLGENYGYTF. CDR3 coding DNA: TGTGCCAGCAGCAAACTAGGGGAGAACTATGGCTACACCTTC.

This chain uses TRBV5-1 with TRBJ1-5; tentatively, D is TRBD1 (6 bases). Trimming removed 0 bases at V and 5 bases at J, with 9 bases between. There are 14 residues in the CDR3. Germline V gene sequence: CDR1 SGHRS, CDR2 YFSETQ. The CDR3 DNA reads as TGCGCCAGCAGCTTGGACGGGGGCTATCAGCCCCAGCATTTT. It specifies CASSLDGGYQPQHF.

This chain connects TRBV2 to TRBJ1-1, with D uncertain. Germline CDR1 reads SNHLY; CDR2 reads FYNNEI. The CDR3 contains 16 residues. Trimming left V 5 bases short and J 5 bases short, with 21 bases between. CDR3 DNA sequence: TGTGCCAGCAGTACAGACGAAGGGATGGGATGGACTGAAGCTTTCTTT. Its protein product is CASSTDEGMGWTEAFF.

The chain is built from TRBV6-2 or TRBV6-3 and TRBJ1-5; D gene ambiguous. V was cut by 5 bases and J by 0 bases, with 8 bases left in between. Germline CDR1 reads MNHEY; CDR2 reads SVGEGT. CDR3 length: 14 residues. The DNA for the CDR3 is TGTGCCAGCAGTCGGACGGATAGCAATCAGCCCCAGCATTTT. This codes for CASSRTDSNQPQHF.

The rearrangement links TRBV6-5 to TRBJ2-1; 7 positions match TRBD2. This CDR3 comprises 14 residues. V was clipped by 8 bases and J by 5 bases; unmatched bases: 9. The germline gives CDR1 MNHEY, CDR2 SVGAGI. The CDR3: CASGPSGDNNEQFF. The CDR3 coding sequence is TGTGCCAGCGGTCCCAGCGGGGATAACAATGAGCAGTTCTTC.

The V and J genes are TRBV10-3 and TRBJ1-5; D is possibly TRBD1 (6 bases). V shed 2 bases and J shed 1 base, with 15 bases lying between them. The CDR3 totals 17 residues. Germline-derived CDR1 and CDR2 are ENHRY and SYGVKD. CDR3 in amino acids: CAISEGNRAGSNQPQHF. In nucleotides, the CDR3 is TGTGCCATCAGTGAGGGGAACAGGGCAGGGAGCAATCAGCCCCAGCATTTT.

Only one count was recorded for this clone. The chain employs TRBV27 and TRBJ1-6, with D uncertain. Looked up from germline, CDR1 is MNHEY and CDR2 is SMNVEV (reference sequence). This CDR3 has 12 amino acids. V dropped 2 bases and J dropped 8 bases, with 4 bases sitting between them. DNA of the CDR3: TGTGCCAGCAGTTTAAGGGATTCACCCCTCCACTTT. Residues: CASSLRDSPLHF.

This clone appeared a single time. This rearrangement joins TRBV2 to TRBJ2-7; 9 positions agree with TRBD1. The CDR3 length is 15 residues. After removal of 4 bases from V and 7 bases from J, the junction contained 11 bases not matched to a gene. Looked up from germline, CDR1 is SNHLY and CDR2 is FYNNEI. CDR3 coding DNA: TGTGCCAGCAGTGCGGGACAGGGAAGAGTTAGAGAGCAGTACTTC. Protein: CASSAGQGRVREQYF.

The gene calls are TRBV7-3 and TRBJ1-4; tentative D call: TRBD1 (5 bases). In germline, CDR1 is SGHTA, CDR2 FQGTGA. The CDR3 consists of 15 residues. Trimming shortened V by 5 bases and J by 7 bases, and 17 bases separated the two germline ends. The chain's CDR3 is CASSAGGSPGEKLFF. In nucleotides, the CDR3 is TGTGCCAGCAGCGCGGGGGGGTCACCCGGTGAAAAACTGTTTTTT.

CDR3: CASSLQDSMQYF. The DNA for the CDR3 is TGTGCCAGCAGCCTCCAGGACAGCATGCAGTACTTC. This rearrangement joins TRBV11-2 to TRBJ2-7; maybe TRBD1 (6 bases). V was pared by 5 bases and J by 9 bases, with 14 bases between. The CDR3 has 12 residues. CDR1 SGHAT and CDR2 FQNNGV come from the germline V gene.

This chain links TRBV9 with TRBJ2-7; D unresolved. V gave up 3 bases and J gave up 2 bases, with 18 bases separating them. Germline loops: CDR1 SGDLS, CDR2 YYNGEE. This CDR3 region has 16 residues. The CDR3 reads CASSASSGLSAYEQYF. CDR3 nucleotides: TGTGCCAGCAGCGCATCCAGTGGGCTCTCGGCCTACGAGCAGTACTTC.

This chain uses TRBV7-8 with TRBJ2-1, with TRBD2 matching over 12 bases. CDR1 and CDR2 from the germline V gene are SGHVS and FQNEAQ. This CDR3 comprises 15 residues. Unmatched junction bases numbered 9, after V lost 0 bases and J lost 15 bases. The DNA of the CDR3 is TGTGCCAGCAGCTTAGCCCAAACTAGCGGGGGGCCGCCGTTCTTC. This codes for CASSLAQTSGGPPFF.

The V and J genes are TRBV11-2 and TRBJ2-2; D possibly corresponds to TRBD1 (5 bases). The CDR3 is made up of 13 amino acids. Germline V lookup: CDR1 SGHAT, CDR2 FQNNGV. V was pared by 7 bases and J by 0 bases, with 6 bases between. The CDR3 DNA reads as TGTGCCAGCAAGACAGCGAACACCGGGGAGCTGTTTTTT. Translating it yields CASKTANTGELFF.

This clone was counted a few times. This chain's CDR3 is CASSPGGGHTEAFF. DNA of the CDR3: TGTGCCAGCTCACCAGGAGGAGGTCACACTGAAGCTTTCTTT. The rearrangement joins TRBV18 to TRBJ1-1; D is unclear. CDR3 length: 14 amino acids. Germline V gene data show CDR1 as KGHSH and CDR2 as LQKENI. Trimming took off 2 bases at V and 3 bases at J, with 10 bases between the two ends.

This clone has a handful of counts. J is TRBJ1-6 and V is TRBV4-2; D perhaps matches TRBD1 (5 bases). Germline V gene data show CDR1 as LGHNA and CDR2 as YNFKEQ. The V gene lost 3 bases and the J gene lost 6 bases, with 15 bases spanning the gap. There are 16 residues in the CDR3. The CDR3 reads CASSQSQGIPNSPLHF. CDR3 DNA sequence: TGTGCCAGCAGCCAGTCCCAGGGCATCCCTAATTCACCCCTCCACTTT.

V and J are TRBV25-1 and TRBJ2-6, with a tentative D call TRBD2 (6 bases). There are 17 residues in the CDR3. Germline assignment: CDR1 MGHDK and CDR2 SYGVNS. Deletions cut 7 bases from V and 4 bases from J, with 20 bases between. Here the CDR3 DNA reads TGTGCCAGCAAGACGCGGGATCCGAAAACCGGGGCCAACGTCCTGACTTTC. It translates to CASKTRDPKTGANVLTF.

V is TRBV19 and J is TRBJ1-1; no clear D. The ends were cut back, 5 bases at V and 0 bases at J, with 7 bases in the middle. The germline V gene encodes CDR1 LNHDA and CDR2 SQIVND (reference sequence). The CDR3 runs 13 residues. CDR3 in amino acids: CASSPPLNTEAFF. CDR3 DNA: TGTGCCAGTAGTCCTCCATTGAACACTGAAGCTTTCTTT.

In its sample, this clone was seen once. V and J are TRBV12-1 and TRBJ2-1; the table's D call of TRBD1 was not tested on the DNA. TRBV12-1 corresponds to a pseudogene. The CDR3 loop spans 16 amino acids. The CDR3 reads CASSSRDRDGYNEQFF. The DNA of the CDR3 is TGTGCCAGCAGCTCCCGGGACAGGGACGGGTACAATGAGCAGTTCTTC.